The rows below give T cell receptor beta chains drawn from one sample of a study of shared clonotypes between healthy human individuals. The table came from immunoSEQ multiplex PCR; TCRdb's copy has only in-frame clones and leaves some out. The sample includes over a million clones, 95% to 99% of them seen just once. Sequencing used naive CD4+ T cells sorted from blood. These receptor sequences come from a man aged 25-45 years in good health. Both conserved end residues are part of each CDR3. A D gene is named only where the DNA matches it firmly. Clone size is shown for a subset of rows, as once, few, many or a class of expanded clone.

D: NA
J: TRBJ2-2
V: TRBV6-5
size: NA
CDR3: CASSPGVVGTGELFF
DNA: TGTGCCAGCAGTCCCGGAGTAGTGGGCACCGGGGAGCTGTTTTTT

D: TRBD2
J: TRBJ2-2
V: TRBV5-4
size: NA
CDR3: CASSFAGGDTGELFF
DNA: TGTGCCAGCAGCTTCGCGGGAGGGGACACCGGGGAGCTGTTTTTT

D: NA
J: TRBJ2-5
V: TRBV5-1
size: NA
CDR3: CASGEAAQGVETQYF
DNA: TGCGCCAGCGGTGAAGCCGCACAGGGCGTAGAGACCCAGTACTTC

D: NA
J: TRBJ2-1
V: TRBV11-2
size: NA
CDR3: CASSPRQFLPSEQFF
DNA: TGTGCCAGCAGCCCCCGGCAGTTCCTTCCGTCTGAGCAGTTCTTC

D: TRBD1
J: TRBJ1-2
V: TRBV28
size: NA
CDR3: CASSFVRDRGLRGYTF
DNA: TGTGCCAGCAGCTTCGTAAGAGACAGGGGGCTGAGAGGCTACACCTTC

D: NA
J: TRBJ2-1
V: TRBV7-6
size: NA
CDR3: CASSIEGGYEQFF
DNA: TGTGCCAGCAGCATAGAAGGGGGTTATGAGCAGTTCTTC

D: NA
J: TRBJ2-2
V: TRBV19
size: NA
CDR3: CASSIRGPGELFF
DNA: TGTGCCAGTAGTATCCGGGGACCCGGGGAGCTGTTTTTT

D: TRBD1
J: TRBJ1-1
V: TRBV27
size: NA
CDR3: CAVRLPGGRRNTEAFF
DNA: TGTGCCGTCCGGTTGCCAGGGGGCCGGCGGAACACTGAAGCTTTCTTT

D: NA
J: TRBJ1-5
V: TRBV9
size: NA
CDR3: CASSGGSDFNQPQHF
DNA: TGTGCCAGCAGCGGGGGTTCGGACTTCAATCAGCCCCAGCATTTT

D: NA
J: TRBJ2-5
V: TRBV18
size: NA
CDR3: CASSPPTEETQYF
DNA: TGTGCCAGCTCACCACCGACAGAAGAGACCCAGTACTTC

D: NA
J: TRBJ2-2
V: TRBV27
size: once
CDR3: CASSLSVRGGPGELFF
DNA: TGTGCCAGCAGTTTATCGGTTAGGGGTGGGCCCGGGGAGCTGTTTTTT

D: NA
J: TRBJ2-7
V: TRBV5-6
size: NA
CDR3: CASSSRPGGTYEQYF
DNA: TGTGCCAGCAGCTCTAGGCCCGGAGGAACCTACGAGCAGTACTTC

D: NA
J: TRBJ1-6
V: TRBV9
size: NA
CDR3: CASSTWGNSPLHF
DNA: TGTGCCAGCAGCACCTGGGGTAATTCACCCCTCCACTTT

D: NA
J: TRBJ1-5
V: TRBV2
size: NA
CDR3: CASSVSGGGQPQHF
DNA: TGTGCCAGCAGTGTTTCGGGGGGCGGGCAGCCCCAGCATTTT

D: NA
J: TRBJ2-7
V: TRBV5-1
size: NA
CDR3: CASSLAPGIETEQYF
DNA: TGCGCCAGCAGCTTGGCCCCCGGGATAGAGACCGAGCAGTACTTC

D: NA
J: TRBJ1-3
V: TRBV2
size: NA
CDR3: CASSSGQRNTIYF
DNA: TGTGCCAGCAGCAGCGGACAAAGGAACACCATATATTTT

D: NA
J: TRBJ1-4
V: TRBV7-6
size: NA
CDR3: CASSPLSLDEKLFF
DNA: TGTGCCAGCAGCCCCTTGTCTTTGGACGAAAAACTGTTTTTT